This T cell receptor (beta chain) was observed in a study of T cell responses to AZD1222 COVID-19 vaccine. General observations from the study: Nearly half of spike-specific TCRs reportedly target unmutated variant regions.

Germline V gene data show CDR1 as SGHAT and CDR2 as FQNNGV. There are 16 residues in the CDR3. The V gene end was trimmed by 0 bases and the J gene end by 3 bases; junction bases not matched to a gene: 8. As for this clone: What it binds is not known.

The data were produced by immunoSEQ multiplex PCR, yet TCRdb's version contains in-frame clones alone and is incomplete. The data contain 150,000 to 200,000 clones, 80% to 90% of them seen just once; the ten biggest clones take up more than 9%. The sequence was collected from an adult who received the AZD1222 COVID-19 vaccine. This chain connects TRBV11-2 to TRBJ2-7; 7 bases match TRBD2. Sequencing was performed on peripheral blood, taken 28 days after the second AZD1222 dose. The CDR3 bases are TGTGCCAGCAGCTTAGATATCGGGGGGTTCCACTACGAGCAGTACTTC. Protein: CASSLDIGGFHYEQYF.